The present T cell receptor (beta chain) was sequenced within a study of blood T cell repertoires in COVID-19 (TCRdb year 2020). About the investigation overall: Samples covering the acute and convalescent phases of COVID-19 were provided by collaborators in the United States, Italy and Spain. The material from the prospective study consisted of cDNA or gDNA derived from T cells, B-cell-depleted T cells, or PBMCs. The dataset comprised deeply sampled blood TCRbeta repertoires from subjects exposed to, actively infected with, or recovered from COVID-19. The repertoires were made available in a free public database intended to serve as a resource for research on the immune response to SARS-CoV-2. Samples came from the ongoing ImmuneRACE study (first 160 participants) plus 1,254 subjects from 6 global collaborators. Sample metadata almost always included a de-identified subject ID, COVID-19 status, age in years and sex. HLA class I and class II types, where available, came from metadata supplied by the sample provider rather than from assay-based typing. The research as a whole found: The quantity of clinical and demographic metadata differed by source and by participant and was supplied without curation.

The immunoSEQ Assay, a bias-controlled multiplex PCR, was used to amplify TCRbeta CDR3 regions from genomic DNA. As for the original processing: Within the assay, amplification of reference gene primers was used to estimate how many nucleated cells each sample contained. To quantify the absolute abundance of each unique TCRbeta CDR3 rearrangement, sequence reads were collapsed and filtered. For each sample, productive Simpson clonality was calculated as the square root of Simpson's diversity index across productive rearrangements. This is the immuneACCESS table as TCRdb keeps it, with only in-frame sequences that have V and J called. A part of the clones is gone; compared with another copy, unresolved V genes explain less than half, and the rest is unexplained. The V and J calls and clone size come from that table; D and trimming were worked out from the DNA. This sample comprises around 300,000 clones, around 86% of them detected only once. Of the sample, 1% is held by the ten largest clones.

Looking up the germline V gene yields CDR1 SGHRS and CDR2 YFSETQ. Spanning cysteine to phenylalanine, the CDR3 consists of 12 amino acids. Only the CDR3 portion is preserved as DNA: 36 bases, with reading frame beginning at the first base. The V end loses 4 bases and the J end loses 5 bases, and a stretch of 9 bases separates them. About this clone itself: Its antigen target is currently unknown. Base qualities are missing; no much larger clone stands one base away. The sample contains more than one DNA sequence encoding this CDR3.

The collaborating institutions used their own protocols to collect whole blood in K2EDTA tubes. For TCRbeta analysis, collaborator samples were shipped as frozen whole blood, as isolated PBMCs, or as DNA extracted from either sample type. The sample comprised peripheral blood. This clonotype originated in a man between 45 and 60 years old with active or convalescent COVID-19. Recombination linked TRBV5-1 to TRBJ2-5; the D gene is unclear. The sequenced DNA: TGCGCCAGCAGCCTCTCCCAGGAGACCCAGTACTTC. Translated, this is CASSLSQETQYF.